These 27 T cell receptor beta chains were all obtained from the same sample, sequenced in a study of blood T cell repertoires in COVID-19. Clones were read by immunoSEQ multiplex PCR, and TCRdb kept only the in-frame ones, dropping some. The sample has 25,000 to 35,000 clones, 84% seen once. The sequencing input was peripheral blood. These receptors were collected from a woman at least 80 years old with acute or convalescent COVID-19.

This clone was seen just once. V is TRBV6-6 and J is TRBJ1-2; D is possibly TRBD1 (5 bases). Germline V gives CDR1 MNHNY, CDR2 SVGAGI (reference sequence). Trimming took 5 bases from V and 7 from J, leaving 17 bases between them. The CDR3 loop spans 14 amino acids. The CDR3 protein is CASSVSGAPVGYTF. In nucleotides, the CDR3 is TGTGCCAGCAGTGTTAGCGGGGCCCCTGTTGGCTACACCTTC.

The rearrangement joins TRBV6-5 to TRBJ2-3; TRBD1 matches at 12 bases. CDR1 is MNHEY and CDR2 is SVGAGI in the germline V gene. This CDR3 is 14 amino acids long. V was clipped by 7 bases and J by 9 bases; unmatched bases: 8. CDR3 sequence reads: CASNTGQGALTQYF. Here the CDR3 DNA reads TGTGCCAGCAATACGGGACAGGGGGCGCTAACGCAGTATTTT.

V and J are TRBV2 and TRBJ1-2; D might be TRBD1 (5 bases). Germline V CDR1 and CDR2: SNHLY, FYNNEI. This CDR3 has 15 residues. Trimming shortened V by 7 bases and J by 4 bases, and 19 bases separated the two germline ends. Here the CDR3 DNA reads TGTGCCAGCACCCCTGACGGGGGAGAGGGCTATGGCTACACCTTC. Protein: CASTPDGGEGYGYTF. The variable domain in full, with the rest retrieved from reference TRBV2 and TRBJ1-2, is EPEVTQTPSHQVTQMGQEVILRCVPISNHLYFYWYRQILGQKVEFLVSFYNNEISEKSEIFDDQFSVERPDGSNFTLKIRSTKLEDSAMYFCASTPDGGEGYGYTFGSGTRLTVV.

The rearrangement joins TRBV11-2 to TRBJ2-7, with TRBD1 identical over 12 bases. Germline loops: CDR1 SGHAT, CDR2 FQNNGV. This CDR3 spans 16 amino acids. V was clipped by 3 bases and J by 3 bases; unmatched bases: 6. CDR3 coding DNA: TGTGCCAGCAGCTTGTCCGGGACAGGGGGCTTCTACGAGCAGTACTTC. Translated: CASSLSGTGGFYEQYF. The full variable domain, rest sourced from reference TRBV11-2 and TRBJ2-7, is EAGVAQSPRYKIIEKRQSVAFWCNPISGHATLYWYQQILGQGPKLLIQFQNNGVVDDSQLPKDRFSAERLKGVDSTLKIQPAKLEDSAVYLCASSLSGTGGFYEQYFGPGTRLTVT.

This rearrangement joins TRBV5-4 to TRBJ2-3, with a tentative D call TRBD1 (6 bases). CDR3 size: 15 residues. Germline assignment: CDR1 SGHNT and CDR2 YYREEE (reference sequence). V was pared by 0 bases and J by 7 bases, with 15 bases between. In DNA form, the CDR3 reads TGTGCCAGCAGCTTGGGGTGGACAGTGGACAATACGCAGTATTTT. Protein product: CASSLGWTVDNTQYF.

The gene calls are TRBV7-6 and TRBJ1-1; tentatively, D is TRBD1 (6 bases). CDR3 length equals 15 residues. Deletions cut 1 base from V and 1 base from J, with 10 bases between. The germline CDR1 and CDR2 sequences are SGHVS and FNYEAQ. CDR3 in DNA: TGTGCCAGCAGCTTAGAATGGGGGCGGAACACTGAAGCTTTCTTT. Translating it yields CASSLEWGRNTEAFF.

CDR3 in amino acids: CATSDTGDSYEQYF. Written as DNA, the CDR3 is TGTGCCACCAGTGATACAGGCGATTCCTACGAGCAGTACTTC. The V call is TRBV24-1, the J call TRBJ2-7; D possibly corresponds to TRBD1 (5 bases). The V and J ends lost 3 bases and 1 base respectively, with 9 bases between them. Germline V CDR1 and CDR2: KGHDR, SFDVKD. The CDR3 contains 14 residues.

The chain has TRBV12-3 or TRBV12-4 and TRBJ1-1; possible D gene TRBD1, 5 bases. V was shortened by 9 bases and J by 5 bases, with 16 bases between the two germline ends. CDR3 length equals 13 residues. CDR3 sequence (DNA): TGTGCCAGTAACGGAGGGGAAGTGACTGAAGCTTTCTTT. Translating it yields CASNGGEVTEAFF.

This clone was seen once. The chain recombines TRBV6-1 with TRBJ2-7; the match to TRBD1 covers 7 bases. The V segment lost 5 bases and the J segment 5 bases; nucleotides outside the gene matches: 9. CDR3 size: 14 residues. From germline, CDR1 is MNHNS and CDR2 SASEGT. The CDR3 region has the DNA TGTGCCAGCAGTTCAACAGGGGAGTCGCACGAGCAGTACTTC. It specifies CASSSTGESHEQYF.

This sequence joins TRBV3-1 (or the pseudogene TRBV3-2) and TRBJ2-3; D is perhaps TRBD2 (6 bases). Germline V gives CDR1 LGHDT, CDR2 YNNKEL (reference sequence). This CDR3 region has 19 residues. Between the trimmed V and J ends, which lost 0 bases and 0 bases, there was a span of 19 bases. The DNA of the CDR3 is TGTGCCAGCAGCCAAGATCCCCTAGGGAGGCCCCCTAGCACAGATACGCAGTATTTT. Residues: CASSQDPLGRPPSTDTQYF.

The chain is built from TRBV5-1 and TRBJ1-2; D is unclear. CDR1 is SGHRS, CDR2 YFSETQ, per germline. V was cut by 5 bases and J by 0 bases, with 14 bases left in between. The CDR3 loop spans 15 amino acids. CDR3 nucleotide sequence: TGCGCCAGCAGAAGCGACCCCTCCCCTAACTATGGCTACACCTTC. The encoded protein is CASRSDPSPNYGYTF.

The chain links TRBV24-1 to TRBJ1-5; D ambiguous. Germline V gives CDR1 KGHDR, CDR2 SFDVKD. V was cut by 5 bases and J by 0 bases, with 7 bases left in between. The length of the CDR3 is 14 residues. The CDR3 nucleotides read TGTGCCACCAGTGTACAGAATAGCAATCAGCCCCAGCATTTT. This encodes CATSVQNSNQPQHF.

Concerning this clone itself: The sample holds other DNA sequences that translate to the same CDR3. The rearrangement joins TRBV11-3 to TRBJ2-5; D perhaps matches TRBD2 (5 bases). The CDR3 sequence is 13 residues long. Germline-derived CDR1 and CDR2 are SGHNT and YENEEA. V was trimmed by 3 bases and J by 4 bases, leaving 9 bases between them. CDR3 bases: TGTGCCAGCAGCTTGAGGGTTGGAGAGACCCAGTACTTC. Translated, it gives CASSLRVGETQYF.

The genes are TRBV3-1 (or the pseudogene TRBV3-2) and TRBJ2-7; maybe TRBD2 (6 bases). This CDR3 region has 15 residues. With 1 base removed from V and 12 bases from J, the gap between germline ends came to 22 bases. Germline CDR1 LGHDT, CDR2 YNNKEL (reference sequence). In DNA, the CDR3 is TGTGCCAGCAGCCAAGGTTCGGGAGCGCGTCGAAGTCCGTACTTC. It is translated as CASSQGSGARRSPYF.

V usage is TRBV6-2 or TRBV6-3 and J usage is TRBJ1-2; D call uncertain. The CDR3 loop spans 13 amino acids. Germline CDR1 MNHEY, CDR2 SVGEGT. V was trimmed by 2 bases and J by 3 bases, leaving 7 bases between them. The CDR3 sequence: CASSYSQDYGYTF. CDR3 nucleotides: TGTGCCAGCAGTTACAGTCAGGACTATGGCTACACCTTC.

This clone was picked up a small number of times. The chain couples TRBV5-1 to TRBJ1-1; D not certain. Germline V gives CDR1 SGHRS, CDR2 YFSETQ. The CDR3 totals 12 residues. V shed 4 bases and J shed 4 bases, with 8 bases lying between them. CDR3 sequence (DNA): TGCGCCAGCAGCGTGGGTCTCACTGAAGCTTTCTTT. Translating it yields CASSVGLTEAFF.

V gene TRBV12-3 or TRBV12-4 combines with J gene TRBJ1-1; D is unclear. Trimming removed 3 bases from V and 6 bases from J, with 8 bases in between. There are 12 residues in the CDR3. The CDR3: CASSFRGAEAFF. The CDR3 DNA reads TGTGCCAGCAGTTTCCGGGGAGCTGAAGCTTTCTTT.

This sequence joins TRBV18 and TRBJ1-1; 10 positions agree with TRBD1. The CDR3 contains 16 residues. Germline assignment: CDR1 KGHSH and CDR2 LQKENI. V lost 3 bases, J lost 4 bases, and 8 bases stayed unmatched. In DNA, the CDR3 is TGTGCCAGCTCACCCAAGACAGGGGGCCGGGGCACTGAAGCTTTCTTT. Translation: CASSPKTGGRGTEAFF.

The chain couples TRBV7-3 to TRBJ2-1, with 9 bases fitting TRBD1. The CDR3 is 15 residues long. Losses at the gene ends were 6 bases for V and 7 bases for J; bases not matched to a gene: 10. Germline assignment: CDR1 SGHTA and CDR2 FQGTGA. CDR3 DNA sequence: TGTGCCAGCAGTCTGAGGGACAGGGAACCTAATGAGCAGTTCTTC. It encodes CASSLRDREPNEQFF.

This chain connects TRBV2 to TRBJ1-3, with TRBD1 identical over 8 bases. The trim removed 7 bases at V and 3 bases at J, leaving 2 bases unmatched. The CDR3 length is 13 residues. The germline V gene encodes CDR1 SNHLY and CDR2 FYNNEI. CDR3 residues: CASTGGGGNTIYF. The CDR3 DNA reads as TGTGCCAGCACAGGGGGCGGTGGAAACACCATATATTTT.

V gene TRBV6-5 combines with J gene TRBJ1-2; weak D call: TRBD1 (6 bases). This CDR3 comprises 15 residues. Germline lookup yields CDR1 MNHEY and CDR2 SVGAGI. Trimming removed 0 bases at V and 7 bases at J, with 15 bases between. The DNA of the CDR3 is TGTGCCAGCAGTTACTCAGACAGGCGCCTGGGTGGCTACACCTTC. Translating gives CASSYSDRRLGGYTF.

J is TRBJ2-1 and V is TRBV30, with 9 bases lining up with TRBD2. After removal of 2 bases from V and 4 bases from J, the junction contained 9 bases not matched to a gene. This CDR3 is 16 amino acids long. CDR1 GTSNPN and CDR2 SVGIG come from the germline V gene (reference sequence). In DNA, the CDR3 is TGTGCCTGGAGTCGTACCGGGACTAGCTCTTACAATGAGCAGTTCTTC. Translating gives CAWSRTGTSSYNEQFF.

This clone was detected only a few times. V gene TRBV21-1 combines with J gene TRBJ2-7; TRBD1, the D gene given by the table, was not confirmed from the DNA. TRBV21-1 is a pseudogene. This CDR3 region has 15 residues. The chain's CDR3 is CASSKGTGDNFEQYF. Written as DNA, the CDR3 is TGTGCCAGCAGCAAAGGGACAGGGGATAATTTCGAGCAGTACTTC.

This sequence joins TRBV6-5 and TRBJ1-2; a possible D gene is TRBD1 (6 bases). The germline V and J ends were trimmed by 6 bases and 2 bases, with 13 bases remaining between them. This CDR3 has 14 amino acids. Germline loops: CDR1 MNHEY, CDR2 SVGAGI. CDR3 loop: CASRPRTENYGYTF. CDR3 in DNA: TGTGCCAGCAGGCCTAGGACAGAAAACTATGGCTACACCTTC.

This clone showed up just once. The V call is TRBV7-2, the J call TRBJ2-3; D is unclear. Trimming left V 2 bases short and J 0 bases short, with 6 bases between. CDR3 length: 14 residues. Germline V gives CDR1 SGHTA, CDR2 FQGNSA. The CDR3 reads CASSLSHSTDTQYF. The CDR3, as DNA: TGTGCCAGCAGCTTAAGCCATAGCACAGATACGCAGTATTTT.

The chain recombines TRBV28 with TRBJ1-1; the D is unclear. Trimming cost V 6 bases and J 4 bases, with 9 bases left between them. Germline V gene sequence: CDR1 MDHEN, CDR2 SYDVKM. CDR3 size: 12 residues. The CDR3 DNA sequence: TGTGCCAGCAGCTCCCCGGGCACTGAAGCTTTCTTT. This codes for CASSSPGTEAFF.

The chain combines TRBV18 with TRBJ2-5, with TRBD2 as a possible D gene (7 bases). V lost 5 bases and J 4 bases, leaving 14 bases between the germline ends. CDR3 length equals 14 residues. Germline assignment: CDR1 KGHSH and CDR2 LQKENI. This CDR3 reads CASSSRRGAETQYF. The DNA for the CDR3 is TGTGCCAGCTCATCCCGTCGGGGGGCAGAGACCCAGTACTTC.